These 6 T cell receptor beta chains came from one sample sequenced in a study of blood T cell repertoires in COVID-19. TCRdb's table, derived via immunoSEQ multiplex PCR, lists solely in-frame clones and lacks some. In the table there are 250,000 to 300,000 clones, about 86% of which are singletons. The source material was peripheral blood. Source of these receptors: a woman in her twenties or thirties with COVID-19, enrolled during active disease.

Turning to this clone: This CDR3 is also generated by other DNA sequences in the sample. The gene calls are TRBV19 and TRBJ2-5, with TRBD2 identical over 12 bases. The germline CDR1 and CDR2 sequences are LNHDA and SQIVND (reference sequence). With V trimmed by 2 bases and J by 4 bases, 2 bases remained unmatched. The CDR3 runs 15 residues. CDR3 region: CASSILAGGPETQYF. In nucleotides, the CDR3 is TGTGCCAGTAGTATACTAGCGGGGGGGCCAGAGACCCAGTACTTC.

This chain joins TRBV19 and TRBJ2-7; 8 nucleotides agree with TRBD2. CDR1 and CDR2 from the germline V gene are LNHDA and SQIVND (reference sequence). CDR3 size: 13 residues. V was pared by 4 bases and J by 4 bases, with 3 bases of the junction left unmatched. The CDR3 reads CASSSSGAYEQYF. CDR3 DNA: TGTGCCAGTAGTAGTAGCGGGGCGTACGAGCAGTACTTC.

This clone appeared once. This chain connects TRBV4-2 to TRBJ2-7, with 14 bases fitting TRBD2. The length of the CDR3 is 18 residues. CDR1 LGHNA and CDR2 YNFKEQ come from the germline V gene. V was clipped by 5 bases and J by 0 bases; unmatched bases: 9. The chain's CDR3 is CASSERTSGGYYSYEQYF. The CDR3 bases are TGTGCCAGCAGCGAAAGGACTAGCGGGGGGTACTACTCCTACGAGCAGTACTTC.

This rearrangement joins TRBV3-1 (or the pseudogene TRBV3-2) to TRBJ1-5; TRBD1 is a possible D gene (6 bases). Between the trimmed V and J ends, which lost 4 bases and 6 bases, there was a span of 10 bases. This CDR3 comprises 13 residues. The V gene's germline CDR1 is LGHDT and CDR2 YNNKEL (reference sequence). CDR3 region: CASSRRGGQPQHF. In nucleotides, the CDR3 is TGTGCCAGCAGCCGAAGGGGGGGTCAGCCCCAGCATTTT.

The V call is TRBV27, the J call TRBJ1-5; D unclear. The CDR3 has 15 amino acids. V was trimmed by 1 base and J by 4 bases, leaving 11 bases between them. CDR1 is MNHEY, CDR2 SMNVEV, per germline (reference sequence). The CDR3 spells CASSLYPGSNQPQHF. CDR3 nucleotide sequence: TGTGCCAGCAGTTTATACCCAGGATCGAATCAGCCCCAGCATTTT.

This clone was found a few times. This chain's CDR3 is CASSFRSTNEKLFF. In DNA form, the CDR3 reads TGTGCCAGCAGTTTTCGTTCAACTAATGAAAAACTGTTTTTT. The chain is built from TRBV27 and TRBJ1-4; D gene unclear. Trimming pared 3 bases from V and 0 bases from J, leaving 5 bases between. The CDR3 consists of 14 residues. Germline-derived CDR1 and CDR2 are MNHEY and SMNVEV (reference sequence).